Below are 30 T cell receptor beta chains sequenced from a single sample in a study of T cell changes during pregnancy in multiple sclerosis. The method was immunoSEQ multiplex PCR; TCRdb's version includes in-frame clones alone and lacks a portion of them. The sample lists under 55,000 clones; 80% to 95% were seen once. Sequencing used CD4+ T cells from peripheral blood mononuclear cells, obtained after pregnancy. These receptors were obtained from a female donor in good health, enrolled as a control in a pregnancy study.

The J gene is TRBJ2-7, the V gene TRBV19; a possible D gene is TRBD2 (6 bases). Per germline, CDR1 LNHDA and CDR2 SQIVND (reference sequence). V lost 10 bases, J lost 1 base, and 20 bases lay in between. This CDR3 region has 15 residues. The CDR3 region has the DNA TGTGCCACTGCTAACCCGGGACTGCAGTCCTACGAGCAGTACTTC. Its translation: CATANPGLQSYEQYF.

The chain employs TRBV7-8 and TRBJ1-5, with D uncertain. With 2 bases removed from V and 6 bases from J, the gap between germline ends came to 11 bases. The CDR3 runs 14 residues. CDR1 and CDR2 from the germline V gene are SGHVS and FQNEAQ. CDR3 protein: CASSLRESAQPQHF. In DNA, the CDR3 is TGTGCCAGCAGCTTACGGGAATCGGCTCAGCCCCAGCATTTT.

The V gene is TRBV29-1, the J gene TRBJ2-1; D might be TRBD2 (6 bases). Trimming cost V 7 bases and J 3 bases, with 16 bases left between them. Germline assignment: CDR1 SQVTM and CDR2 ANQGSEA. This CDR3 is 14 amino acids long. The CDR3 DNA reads TGCAGCGCCCGGAGCGGGCGAAGCTACAATGAGCAGTTCTTC. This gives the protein CSARSGRSYNEQFF.

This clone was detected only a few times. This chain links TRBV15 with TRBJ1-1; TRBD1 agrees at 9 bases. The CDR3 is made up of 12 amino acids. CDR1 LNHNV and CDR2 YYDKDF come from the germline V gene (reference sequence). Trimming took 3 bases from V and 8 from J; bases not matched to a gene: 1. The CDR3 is CATSRDRGEAFF. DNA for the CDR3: TGTGCCACCAGCAGGGACAGGGGAGAAGCTTTCTTT.

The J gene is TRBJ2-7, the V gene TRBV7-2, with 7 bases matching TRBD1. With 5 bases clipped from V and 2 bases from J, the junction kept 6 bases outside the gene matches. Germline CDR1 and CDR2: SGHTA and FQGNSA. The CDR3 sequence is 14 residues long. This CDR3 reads CASSPQQGPYEQYF. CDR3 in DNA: TGTGCCAGCAGCCCGCAACAGGGGCCCTACGAGCAGTACTTC.

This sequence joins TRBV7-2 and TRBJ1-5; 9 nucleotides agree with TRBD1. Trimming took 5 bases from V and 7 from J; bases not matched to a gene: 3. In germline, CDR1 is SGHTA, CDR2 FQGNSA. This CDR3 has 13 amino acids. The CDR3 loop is CASSLDRGQPQHF. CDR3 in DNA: TGTGCCAGCAGCCTGGACAGGGGACAGCCCCAGCATTTT.

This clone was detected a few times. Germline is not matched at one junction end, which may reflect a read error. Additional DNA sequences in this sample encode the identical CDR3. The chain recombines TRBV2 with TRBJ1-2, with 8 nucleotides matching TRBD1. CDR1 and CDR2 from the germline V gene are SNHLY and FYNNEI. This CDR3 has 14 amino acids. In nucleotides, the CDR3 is TGTGCCAGCACCCCTAACCCGGGACAGGCCACCGCGTTTTTC. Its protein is CASTPNPGQATAFF.

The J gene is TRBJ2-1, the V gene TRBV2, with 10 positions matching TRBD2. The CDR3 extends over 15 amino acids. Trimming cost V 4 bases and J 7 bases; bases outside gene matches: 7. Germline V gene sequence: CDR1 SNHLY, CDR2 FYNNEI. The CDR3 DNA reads TGTGCCAGCAGTGGAGGGCTAGCGGGAGTAAATGAGCAGTTCTTC. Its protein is CASSGGLAGVNEQFF. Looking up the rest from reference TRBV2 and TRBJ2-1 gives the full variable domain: EPEVTQTPSHQVTQMGQEVILRCVPISNHLYFYWYRQILGQKVEFLVSFYNNEISEKSEIFDDQFSVERPDGSNFTLKIRSTKLEDSAMYFCASSGGLAGVNEQFFGPGTRLTVL.

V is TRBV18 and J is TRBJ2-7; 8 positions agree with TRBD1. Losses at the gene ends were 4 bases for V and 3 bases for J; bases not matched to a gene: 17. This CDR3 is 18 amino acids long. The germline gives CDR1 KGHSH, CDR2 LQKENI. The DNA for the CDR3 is TGTGCCAGCTCACTTTCCCTCTCCGGTCAGGGGGCCTACTACGAGCAGTACTTC. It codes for CASSLSLSGQGAYYEQYF.

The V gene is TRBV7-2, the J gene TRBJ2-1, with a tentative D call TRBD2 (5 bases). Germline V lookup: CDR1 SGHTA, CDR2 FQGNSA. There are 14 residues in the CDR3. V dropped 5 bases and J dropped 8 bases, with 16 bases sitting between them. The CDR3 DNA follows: TGTGCCAGCAGCCAAGAGGGAGCGGTGCATGAGCAGTTCTTC. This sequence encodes CASSQEGAVHEQFF. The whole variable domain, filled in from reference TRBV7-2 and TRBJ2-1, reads GAGVSQSPSNKVTEKGKDVELRCDPISGHTALYWYRQSLGQGLEFLIYFQGNSAPDKSGLPSDRFSAERTGGSVSTLTIQRTQQEDSAVYLCASSQEGAVHEQFFGPGTRLTVL.

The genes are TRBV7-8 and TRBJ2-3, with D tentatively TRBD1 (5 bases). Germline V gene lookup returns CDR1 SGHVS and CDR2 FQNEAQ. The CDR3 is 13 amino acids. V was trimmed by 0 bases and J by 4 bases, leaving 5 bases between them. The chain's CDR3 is CASSLAGADTQYF. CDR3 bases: TGTGCCAGCAGCTTAGCAGGGGCAGATACGCAGTATTTT.

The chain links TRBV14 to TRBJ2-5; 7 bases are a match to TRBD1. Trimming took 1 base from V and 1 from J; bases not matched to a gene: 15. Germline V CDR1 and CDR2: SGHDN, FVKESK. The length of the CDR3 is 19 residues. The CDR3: CASSQARDYGTAIQETQYF. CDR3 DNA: TGTGCCAGCAGCCAAGCCAGGGATTACGGGACAGCGATCCAAGAGACCCAGTACTTC.

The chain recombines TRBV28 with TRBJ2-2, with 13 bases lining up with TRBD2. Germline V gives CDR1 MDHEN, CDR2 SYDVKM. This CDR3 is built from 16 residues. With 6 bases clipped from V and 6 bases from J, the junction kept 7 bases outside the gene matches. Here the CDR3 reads CASRSTSGRVAGELFF. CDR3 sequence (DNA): TGTGCCAGCAGATCAACTAGCGGGAGGGTGGCCGGGGAGCTGTTTTTT.

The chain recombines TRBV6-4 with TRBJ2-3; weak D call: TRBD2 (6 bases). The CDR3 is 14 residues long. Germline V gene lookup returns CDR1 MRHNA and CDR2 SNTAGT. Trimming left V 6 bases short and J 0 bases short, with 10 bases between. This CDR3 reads CASSPGLSTDTQYF. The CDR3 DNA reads TGTGCCAGCAGCCCGGGACTGAGCACAGATACGCAGTATTTT.

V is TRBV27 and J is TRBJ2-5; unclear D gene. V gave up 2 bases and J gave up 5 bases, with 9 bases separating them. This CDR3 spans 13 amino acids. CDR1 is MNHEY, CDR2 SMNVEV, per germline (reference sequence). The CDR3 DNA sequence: TGTGCCAGCAGTTTACATAACGCGGAGACCCAGTACTTC. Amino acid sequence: CASSLHNAETQYF.

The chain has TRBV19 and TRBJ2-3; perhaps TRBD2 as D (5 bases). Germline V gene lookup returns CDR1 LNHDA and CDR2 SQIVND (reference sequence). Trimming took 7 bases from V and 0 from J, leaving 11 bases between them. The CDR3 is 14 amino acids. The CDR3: CASKGGLSTDTQYF. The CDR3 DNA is TGTGCCAGTAAGGGCGGGCTAAGCACAGATACGCAGTATTTT. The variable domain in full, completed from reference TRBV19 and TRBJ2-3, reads DGGITQSPKYLFRKEGQNVTLSCEQNLNHDAMYWYRQDPGQGLRLIYYSQIVNDFQKGDIAEGYSVSREKKESFPLTVTSAQKNPTAFYLCASKGGLSTDTQYFGPGTRLTVL.

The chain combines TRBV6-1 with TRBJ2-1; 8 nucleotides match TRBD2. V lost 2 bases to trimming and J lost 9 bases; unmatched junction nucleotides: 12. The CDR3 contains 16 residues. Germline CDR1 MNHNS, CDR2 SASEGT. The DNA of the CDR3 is TGTGCCAGCAGTGAACCCCAGCGGGAGCGGTTAGGTGAGCAGTTCTTC. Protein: CASSEPQRERLGEQFF.

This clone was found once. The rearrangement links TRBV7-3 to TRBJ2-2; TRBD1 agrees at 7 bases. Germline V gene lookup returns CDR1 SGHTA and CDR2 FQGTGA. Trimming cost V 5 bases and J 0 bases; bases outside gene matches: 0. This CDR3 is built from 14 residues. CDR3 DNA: TGTGCCAGCAGCGGGACAGCGAACACCGGGGAGCTGTTTTTT. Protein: CASSGTANTGELFF.

The CDR3 coding sequence is TGTGCCAGCTCAAGCAAAGCCCCTAGCACAGATACGCAGTATTTT. Protein product: CASSSKAPSTDTQYF. The chain combines TRBV18 with TRBJ2-3, with unresolved D. CDR3 length equals 15 residues. The V gene lost 5 bases and the J gene lost 0 bases, with 12 bases spanning the gap. Looked up from germline, CDR1 is KGHSH and CDR2 is LQKENI.

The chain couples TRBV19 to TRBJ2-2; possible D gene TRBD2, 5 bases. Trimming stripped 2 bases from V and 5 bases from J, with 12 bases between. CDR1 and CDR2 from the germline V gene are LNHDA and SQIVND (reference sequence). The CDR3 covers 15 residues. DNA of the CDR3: TGTGCCAGTAGTATAAGCGGCATGGGGACCGGGGAGCTGTTTTTT. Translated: CASSISGMGTGELFF.

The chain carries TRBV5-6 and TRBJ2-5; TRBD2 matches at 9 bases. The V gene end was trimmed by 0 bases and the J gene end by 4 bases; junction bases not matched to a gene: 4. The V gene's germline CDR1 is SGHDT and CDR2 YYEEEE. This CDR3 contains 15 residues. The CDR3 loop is CASSLGAGGRETQYF. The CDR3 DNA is TGTGCCAGCAGCTTGGGCGCGGGAGGGAGAGAGACCCAGTACTTC.

The CDR3, as DNA: TGCGCCAGCAGCGACAGGGGCACAGATACGCAGTATTTT. Translating it yields CASSDRGTDTQYF. The chain joins TRBV4-1 to TRBJ2-3, with TRBD1 matching 7 bases. Germline lookup yields CDR1 MGHRA and CDR2 YSYEKL. V trimming: 5 bases; J trimming: 1 base; junction bases outside the gene matches: 0. The CDR3 is 13 amino acids.

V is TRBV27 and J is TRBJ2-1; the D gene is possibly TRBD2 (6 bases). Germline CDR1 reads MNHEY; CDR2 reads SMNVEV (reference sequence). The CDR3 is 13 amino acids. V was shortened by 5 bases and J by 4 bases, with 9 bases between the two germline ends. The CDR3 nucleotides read TGTGCCAGCAGTCGCGCGGGGTACAATGAGCAGTTCTTC. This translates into CASSRAGYNEQFF.

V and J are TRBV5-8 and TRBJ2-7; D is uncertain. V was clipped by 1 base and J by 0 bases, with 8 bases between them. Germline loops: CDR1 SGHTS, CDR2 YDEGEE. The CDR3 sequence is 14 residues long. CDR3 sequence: CASSLPGTSYEQYF. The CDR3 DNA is TGTGCCAGCAGCTTGCCAGGAACCTCCTACGAGCAGTACTTC. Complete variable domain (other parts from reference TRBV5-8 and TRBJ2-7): EAGVTQSPTHLIKTRGQQATLRCSPISGHTSVYWYQQALGLGLQFLLWYDEGEERNRGNFPPRFSGRQFPNYSSELNVNALELEDSALYLCASSLPGTSYEQYFGPGTRLTVT.

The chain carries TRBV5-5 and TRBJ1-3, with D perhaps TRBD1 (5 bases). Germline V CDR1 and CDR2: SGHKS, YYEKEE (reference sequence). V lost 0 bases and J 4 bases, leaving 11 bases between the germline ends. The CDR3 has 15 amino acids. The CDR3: CASSLDWGKGNTIYF. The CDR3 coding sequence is TGTGCCAGCAGCTTGGATTGGGGCAAGGGAAACACCATATATTTT.

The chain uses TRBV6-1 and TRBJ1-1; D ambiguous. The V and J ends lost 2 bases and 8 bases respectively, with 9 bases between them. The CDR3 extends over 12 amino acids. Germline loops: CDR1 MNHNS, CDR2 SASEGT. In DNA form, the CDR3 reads TGTGCCAGCAGTGAACGGCCCAGGGAAGCTTTCTTT. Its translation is CASSERPREAFF.

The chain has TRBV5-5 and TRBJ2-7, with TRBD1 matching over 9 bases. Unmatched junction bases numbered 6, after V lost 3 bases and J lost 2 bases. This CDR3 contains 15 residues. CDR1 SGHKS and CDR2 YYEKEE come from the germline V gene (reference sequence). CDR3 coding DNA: TGTGCCAGCAGCTCCGACAGGGGGGCAACCTACGAGCAGTACTTC. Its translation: CASSSDRGATYEQYF.

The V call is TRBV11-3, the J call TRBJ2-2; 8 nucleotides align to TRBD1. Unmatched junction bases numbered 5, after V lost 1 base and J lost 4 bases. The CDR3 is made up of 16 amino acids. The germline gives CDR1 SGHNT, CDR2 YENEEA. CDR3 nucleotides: TGTGCCAGCAGCTTAGTGCAGGGGGCGATCACCGGGGAGCTGTTTTTT. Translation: CASSLVQGAITGELFF.

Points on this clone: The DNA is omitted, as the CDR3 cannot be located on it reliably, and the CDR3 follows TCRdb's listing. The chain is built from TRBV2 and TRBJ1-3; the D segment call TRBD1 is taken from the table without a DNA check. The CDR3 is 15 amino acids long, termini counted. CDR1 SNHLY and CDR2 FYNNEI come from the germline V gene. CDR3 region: CASSILGPSGNTIYF.

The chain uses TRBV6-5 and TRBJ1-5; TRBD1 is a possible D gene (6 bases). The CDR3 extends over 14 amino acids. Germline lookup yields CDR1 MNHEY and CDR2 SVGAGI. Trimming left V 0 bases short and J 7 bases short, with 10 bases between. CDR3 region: CASSYSGGVQPQHF. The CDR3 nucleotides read TGTGCCAGCAGTTACTCAGGGGGGGTGCAGCCCCAGCATTTT.